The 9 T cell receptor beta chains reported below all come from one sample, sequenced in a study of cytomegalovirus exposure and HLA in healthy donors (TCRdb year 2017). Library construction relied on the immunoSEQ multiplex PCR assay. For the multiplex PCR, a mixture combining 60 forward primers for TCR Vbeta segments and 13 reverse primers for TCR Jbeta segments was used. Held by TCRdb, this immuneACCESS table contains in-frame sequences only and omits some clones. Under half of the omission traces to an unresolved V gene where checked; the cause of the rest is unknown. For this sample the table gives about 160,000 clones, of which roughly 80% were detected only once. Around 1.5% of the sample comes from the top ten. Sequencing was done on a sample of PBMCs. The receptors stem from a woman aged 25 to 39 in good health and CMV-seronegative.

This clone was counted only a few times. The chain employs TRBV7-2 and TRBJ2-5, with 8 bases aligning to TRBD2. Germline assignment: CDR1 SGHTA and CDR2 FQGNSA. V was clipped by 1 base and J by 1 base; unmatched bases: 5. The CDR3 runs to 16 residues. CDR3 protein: CASSLGQRGIQETQYF. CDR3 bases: TGTGCCAGCAGCTTAGGGCAGCGGGGGATCCAAGAGACCCAGTACTTC.

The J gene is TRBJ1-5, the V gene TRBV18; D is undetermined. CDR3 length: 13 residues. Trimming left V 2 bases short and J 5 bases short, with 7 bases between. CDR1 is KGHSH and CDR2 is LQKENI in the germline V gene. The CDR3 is CASSPGEDQPQHF. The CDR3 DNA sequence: TGTGCCAGCTCACCAGGGGAGGATCAGCCCCAGCATTTT.

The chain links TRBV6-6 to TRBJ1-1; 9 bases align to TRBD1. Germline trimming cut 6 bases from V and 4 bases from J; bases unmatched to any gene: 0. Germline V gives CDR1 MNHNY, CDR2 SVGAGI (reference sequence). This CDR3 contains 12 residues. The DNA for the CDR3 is TGTGCCAGCAGACAGGGGGCCACTGAAGCTTTCTTT. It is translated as CASRQGATEAFF.

CDR3 loop: CASIQGQNTGELFF. In nucleotides, the CDR3 is TGTGCCAGTATTCAGGGTCAGAACACCGGGGAGCTGTTTTTT. This rearrangement joins TRBV19 to TRBJ2-2, with D tentatively TRBD1 (5 bases). V dropped 7 bases and J dropped 1 base, with 10 bases sitting between them. CDR3 length: 14 residues. The germline gives CDR1 LNHDA, CDR2 SQIVND (reference sequence).

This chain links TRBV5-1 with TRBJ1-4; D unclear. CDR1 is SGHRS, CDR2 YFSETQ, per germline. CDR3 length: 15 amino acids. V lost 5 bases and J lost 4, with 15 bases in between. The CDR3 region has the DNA TGCGCCAGCAGGCCCGTGCCCGCCTATAATGAAAAACTGTTTTTT. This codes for CASRPVPAYNEKLFF.

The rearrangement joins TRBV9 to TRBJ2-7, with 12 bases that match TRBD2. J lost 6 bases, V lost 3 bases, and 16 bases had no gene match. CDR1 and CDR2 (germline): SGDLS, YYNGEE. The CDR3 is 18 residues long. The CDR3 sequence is CASSATSGGPGVVSEQYF. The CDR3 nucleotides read TGTGCCAGCAGCGCGACTAGCGGGGGTCCCGGAGTTGTAAGCGAGCAGTACTTC.

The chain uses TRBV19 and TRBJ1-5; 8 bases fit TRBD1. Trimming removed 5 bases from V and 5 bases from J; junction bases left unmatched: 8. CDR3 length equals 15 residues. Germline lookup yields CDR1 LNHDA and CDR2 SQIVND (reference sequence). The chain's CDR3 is CASSEAGRGHQPQHF. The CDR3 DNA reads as TGTGCCAGTAGTGAGGCGGGCAGGGGGCATCAGCCCCAGCATTTT.

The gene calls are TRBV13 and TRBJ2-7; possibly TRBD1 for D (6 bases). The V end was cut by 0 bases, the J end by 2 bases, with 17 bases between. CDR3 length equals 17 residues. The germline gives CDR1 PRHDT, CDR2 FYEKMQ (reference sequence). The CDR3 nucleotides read TGTGCCAGCAGCTTAGGCCGAAGGGGGTCTTGGACCTACGAGCAGTACTTC. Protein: CASSLGRRGSWTYEQYF. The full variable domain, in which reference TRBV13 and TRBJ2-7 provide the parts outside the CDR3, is AAGVIQSPRHLIKEKRETATLKCYPIPRHDTVYWYQQGPGQDPQFLISFYEKMQSDKGSIPDRFSAQQFSDYHSELNMSSLELGDSALYFCASSLGRRGSWTYEQYFGPGTRLTVT.

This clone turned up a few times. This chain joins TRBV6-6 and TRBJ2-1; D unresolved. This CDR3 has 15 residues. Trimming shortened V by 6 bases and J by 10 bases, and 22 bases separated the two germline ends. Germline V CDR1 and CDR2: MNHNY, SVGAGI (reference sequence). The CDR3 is CASRDSIAWVNEQFF. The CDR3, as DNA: TGTGCCAGCAGAGACTCAATAGCATGGGTGAACGAGCAGTTCTTC.